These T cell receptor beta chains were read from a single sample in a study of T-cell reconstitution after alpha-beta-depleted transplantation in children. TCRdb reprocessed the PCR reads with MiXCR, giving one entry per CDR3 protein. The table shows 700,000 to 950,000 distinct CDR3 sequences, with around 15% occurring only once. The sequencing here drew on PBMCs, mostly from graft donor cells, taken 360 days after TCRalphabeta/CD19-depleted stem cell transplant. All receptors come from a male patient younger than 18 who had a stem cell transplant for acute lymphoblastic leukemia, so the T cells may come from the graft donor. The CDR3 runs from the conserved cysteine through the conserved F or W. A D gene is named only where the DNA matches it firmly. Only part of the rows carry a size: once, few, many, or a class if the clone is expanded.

DNA: TGTGCCAGCCGGCGGGCAGTGGGCCCCTACGAGCAGTACTTC
CDR3: CASRRAVGPYEQYF
V: TRBV12-3/TRBV12-4
J: TRBJ2-7
size: few
D: .

DNA: TGTGCCAGCAAGGAACTAGCGGGAGCCTACGAGCAGTACTTC
CDR3: CASKELAGAYEQYF
V: TRBV6-1
J: TRBJ2-7
size: .
D: TRBD2

DNA: TGTGCCATCAGTGGGCCTCGGGGGAGTGATGGTGAGCAGTTCTTC
CDR3: CAISGPRGSDGEQFF
V: TRBV10-3
J: TRBJ2-1
size: few
D: .

DNA: TGTGCCAGCAGCCGAACGTTTGGCGTCTATTCCTACAATGAGCAGTTCTTC
CDR3: CASSRTFGVYSYNEQFF
V: TRBV7-3
J: TRBJ2-1
size: .
D: .

DNA: TGTGCCAGCAGCTCCGATAGTAACACTGAAGCTTTCTTT
CDR3: CASSSDSNTEAFF
V: TRBV7-3
J: TRBJ1-1
size: many
D: .

DNA: TGCGCCAGCAGCCTTCCGACTGCAACTAATGAAAAACTGTTTTTT
CDR3: CASSLPTATNEKLFF
V: TRBV5-1
J: TRBJ1-4
size: .
D: .

DNA: TGCGCCACCAAGACTAGCGAGAGCTCCTACAATGAGCAGTTCTTC
CDR3: CATKTSESSYNEQFF
V: TRBV10-2
J: TRBJ2-1
size: few
D: TRBD2

DNA: TGTGCCACCAGCAGAGCCTCTAGCGGACCAGAGCGCAATGAGCAGTTCTTC
CDR3: CATSRASSGPERNEQFF
V: TRBV15
J: TRBJ2-1
size: few
D: TRBD2

DNA: TGTGCCAGCAGCTTAAGCCTAGTCGTCAATGAGCAGTTCTTC
CDR3: CASSLSLVVNEQFF
V: TRBV7-2
J: TRBJ2-1
size: few
D: .

DNA: TGTGCCAGCAGTTTGAGTCATAACGGAAACACCATATATTTT
CDR3: CASSLSHNGNTIYF
V: TRBV28
J: TRBJ1-3
size: few
D: .

DNA: TGTGCCAGCTCACCGGCCTCAGCTAGCGGGCGGTACAATGAGCAGTTCTTC
CDR3: CASSPASASGRYNEQFF
V: TRBV18
J: TRBJ2-1
size: .
D: TRBD2

DNA: TGCAGTGCTAGAGTCGGTGCAGGACTCACAGATACGCAGTATTTT
CDR3: CSARVGAGLTDTQYF
V: TRBV20-1
J: TRBJ2-3
size: few
D: .

DNA: TGCTCGCGGTGCACAGATACGCAGTATTTT
CDR3: CSRCTDTQYF
V: TRBV28
J: TRBJ2-3
size: .
D: .

DNA: TGCGCCAGCGCGGGACTAGCGGGAGACCCAGAGACCCAGTACTTC
CDR3: CASAGLAGDPETQYF
V: TRBV5-1
J: TRBJ2-5
size: many
D: TRBD2

DNA: TGCGCCAGCAGCCCGTACGGGACACCTGGAACTGAAAAACTGTTTTTT
CDR3: CASSPYGTPGTEKLFF
V: TRBV4-1
J: TRBJ1-4
size: few
D: .

DNA: TGTGCCAGCAGCCAATCGGCAGGGACTAGTGGACAAAATGAGCAGTTCTTC
CDR3: CASSQSAGTSGQNEQFF
V: TRBV3-1
J: TRBJ2-1
size: .
D: TRBD2

DNA: TGCAGCGTTTACACCGGGGAGCTGTTTTTT
CDR3: CSVYTGELFF
V: TRBV29-1
J: TRBJ2-2
size: many
D: .

DNA: TGTGCCAGCAGCTTAGGGGGGCAGGGGGATGGAAACATTCAGTACTTC
CDR3: CASSLGGQGDGNIQYF
V: TRBV7-8
J: TRBJ2-4
size: few
D: TRBD1

DNA: TGCGCCAGCAGCTTTTACCAGACGAACACCGGGGAGCTGTTTTTT
CDR3: CASSFYQTNTGELFF
V: TRBV5-1
J: TRBJ2-2
size: .
D: .

DNA: TGTGCCACCGAAGCGGGGTCGCTAACCGGGGAGCTGTTTTTT
CDR3: CATEAGSLTGELFF
V: TRBV6-1
J: TRBJ2-2
size: .
D: TRBD2

DNA: TGTGCCGTGTTAGAAGGGGCTAGCGGGAGACCAGAGACCCAGTACTTC
CDR3: CAVLEGASGRPETQYF
V: TRBV24-1
J: TRBJ2-5
size: few
D: TRBD2

DNA: TGTGCCAGCAGCTTAGAGGCCAGCCATGAAGCTTTCTTT
CDR3: CASSLEASHEAFF
V: TRBV7-9
J: TRBJ1-1
size: .
D: .